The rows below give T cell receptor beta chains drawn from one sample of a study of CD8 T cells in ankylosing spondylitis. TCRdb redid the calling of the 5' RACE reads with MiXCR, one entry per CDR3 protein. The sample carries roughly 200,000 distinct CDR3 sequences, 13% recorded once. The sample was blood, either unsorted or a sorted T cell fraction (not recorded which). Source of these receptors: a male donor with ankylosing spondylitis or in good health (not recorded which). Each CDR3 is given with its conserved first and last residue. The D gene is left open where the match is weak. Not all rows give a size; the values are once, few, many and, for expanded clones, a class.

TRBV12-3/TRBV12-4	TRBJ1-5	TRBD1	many	TGTGCCAGCAGTCCTCAGACAGGGGGCGGTCAGCCCCAGCATTTT	CASSPQTGGGQPQHF
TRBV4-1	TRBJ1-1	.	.	TGCGCCAGCAGCCAAGATTGGAGGGAGGGGACTGAAGCTTTCTTT	CASSQDWREGTEAFF
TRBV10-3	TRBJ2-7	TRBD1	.	TGTGCCATCGGTTCTACCGGGACAGTCCTCTACGAGCAGTACTTC	CAIGSTGTVLYEQYF
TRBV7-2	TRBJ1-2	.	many	TGTGCCAGCAGCCCAGTTACAAGCTATGGCTACACCTTC	CASSPVTSYGYTF
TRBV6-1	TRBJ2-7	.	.	TGTGCCAGCAGTGAAGCGCGTACCCACGAGCAGTACTTC	CASSEARTHEQYF
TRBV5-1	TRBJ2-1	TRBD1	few	TGCGCCAGCAGCTTGAGACAGGGGATCCTCTCCTCCTACAATGAGCAGTTCTTC	CASSLRQGILSSYNEQFF
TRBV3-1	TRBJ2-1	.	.	TGTGCCAGCAGCCAAGGTGAATTCTTCAATGAGCAGTTCTTC	CASSQGEFFNEQFF
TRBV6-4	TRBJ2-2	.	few	TGTGCCAGCAGACCCTTTCCAGGAATCGGGGAGCTGTTTTTT	CASRPFPGIGELFF
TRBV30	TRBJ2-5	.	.	TGTGCCTGGAGTGTACCCGGAAGCGGGCTAGGAGAGACCCAGTACTTC	CAWSVPGSGLGETQYF
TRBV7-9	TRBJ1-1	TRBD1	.	TGTGCCAGCAGCTCTCAGGGGGGGGAGCTGAACACTGAAGCTTTCTTT	CASSSQGGELNTEAFF
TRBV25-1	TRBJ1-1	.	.	TGTGCCAGCGTGGGGGGCCCAAACACTGAAGCTTTCTTT	CASVGGPNTEAFF
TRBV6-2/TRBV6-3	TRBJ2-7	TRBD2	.	TGTGCCAGCAGTTACTCGCCGATGGTTAGCGGGGGCCGTTACGAGCAGTACTTC	CASSYSPMVSGGRYEQYF
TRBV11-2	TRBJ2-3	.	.	TGTGCCAGCAGTTGGCTATATACGCAGTATTTT	CASSWLYTQYF
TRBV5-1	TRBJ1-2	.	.	TGCGCCAGCAGCTTGGAACGGCCTTATGGCTACACCTTC	CASSLERPYGYTF
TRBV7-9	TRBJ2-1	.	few	TGTGCCAGCGAGACGGGGAATGAGCAGTTCTTC	CASETGNEQFF
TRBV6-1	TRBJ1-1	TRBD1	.	TGTGCCAGCAGGGGGACAGCGAACACTGAAGCTTTCTTT	CASRGTANTEAFF